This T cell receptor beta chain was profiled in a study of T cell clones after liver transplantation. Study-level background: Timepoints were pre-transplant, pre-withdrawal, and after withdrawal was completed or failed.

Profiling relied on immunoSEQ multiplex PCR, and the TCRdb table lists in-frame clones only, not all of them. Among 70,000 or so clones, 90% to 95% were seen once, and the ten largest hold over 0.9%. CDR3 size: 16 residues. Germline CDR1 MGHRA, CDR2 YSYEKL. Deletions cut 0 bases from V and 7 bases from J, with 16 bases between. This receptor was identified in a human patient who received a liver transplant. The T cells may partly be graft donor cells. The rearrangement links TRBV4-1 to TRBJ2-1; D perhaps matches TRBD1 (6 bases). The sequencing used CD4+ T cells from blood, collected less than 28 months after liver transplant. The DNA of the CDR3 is TGCGCCAGCAGCCAAGATTTAGGGGGTATTAGGAATGAGCAGTTCTTC. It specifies CASSQDLGGIRNEQFF.